These 18 T cell receptor beta chains were sequenced from one sample in a study of T cell repertoires in cytomegalovirus infection. TCRdb processed the reads anew with MiXCR; each CDR3 protein has one entry. Counted here are 250,000 to 300,000 distinct CDR3 sequences, roughly 23% occurring once; the ten biggest clones make up roughly 14%. The sample comprised PBMCs. Receptors were obtained from a human donor in good health (CMV status not recorded). Some clones in this sample may be carry-over from other donors' samples.

Only a few counts were recorded for this clonotype. The chain uses TRBV29-1 and TRBJ2-3; D ambiguous. Trimming took off 8 bases at V and 2 bases at J, with 14 bases between the two ends. This CDR3 is built from 13 residues. Germline-derived CDR1 and CDR2 are SQVTM and ANQGSEA. CDR3 DNA: TGCAGCACACGCGCCGGCAACACAGATACGCAGTATTTT. Translation gives CSTRAGNTDTQYF.

This clonotype showed up just a few times. V is TRBV11-2 and J is TRBJ2-1; 9 bases map to TRBD2. CDR1 and CDR2 (germline): SGHAT, FQNNGV. The CDR3 runs 15 residues. Unmatched junction bases numbered 7, after V lost 1 base and J lost 9 bases. In DNA, the CDR3 is TGTGCCAGCAGCTTAGTCTTAGCGGGAGATAGTGAGCAGTTCTTC. It encodes CASSLVLAGDSEQFF.

In its sample, this clonotype was seen a few times. The V call is TRBV6-2 or TRBV6-3, the J call TRBJ2-2; D possibly uses TRBD1 or TRBD2 (5 bases each). The germline gives CDR1 MNHEY, CDR2 SVGEGT. Trimming shortened V by 10 bases and J by 1 base, and 19 bases separated the two germline ends. The CDR3 is 16 amino acids. The CDR3 loop reads CATGRRPSQNTGELFF. The DNA of the CDR3 is TGTGCCACGGGGCGGCGGCCCAGCCAGAACACCGGGGAGCTGTTTTTT.

This chain links TRBV5-1 with TRBJ1-6, with D possibly TRBD1 on 5 matching bases. This CDR3 comprises 14 residues. V lost 4 bases and J lost 5, with 10 bases in between. Germline CDR1 SGHRS, CDR2 YFSETQ. The CDR3 DNA reads as TGCGCCAGCAGCCGGGACGGGAATAATTCACCCCTCCACTTT. This codes for CASSRDGNNSPLHF.

This chain links TRBV5-4 with TRBJ2-2; 8 nucleotides line up with TRBD2. Trimming cost V 5 bases and J 6 bases; bases outside gene matches: 12. The CDR3 is 16 residues long. The germline V gene has CDR1 SGHNT and CDR2 YYREEE (reference sequence). The CDR3 nucleotides are TGTGCCAGCAGTTTGACAGCGGGAGTTGCCGCCGGGGAGCTGTTTTTT. Amino acid sequence: CASSLTAGVAAGELFF.

Of note for this clonotype: This sequence may be a read error, since a much larger clone differs from it by one base. V usage is TRBV7-2 and J usage is TRBJ2-1; D tentatively fits TRBD1 or TRBD2 (5 bases each). The length of the CDR3 is 18 residues. In germline, CDR1 is SGHTA, CDR2 FQGNSA. DNA of the CDR3: TGTGCCAGCAGCCCAAAACTGCCGGGAAGGGGCGCCTACAATGAGCGGTTCTTC. This sequence encodes CASSPKLPGRGAYNERFF.

This clonotype appeared many times. The chain employs TRBV12-3 or TRBV12-4 and TRBJ1-1, with no clear D. The CDR3 has 15 amino acids. V dropped 3 bases and J dropped 1 base, with 12 bases sitting between them. The CDR3 loop reads CASSFSLGTNTEAFF. As DNA, the CDR3 is TGTGCCAGCAGTTTCTCTTTGGGCACGAACACTGAAGCTTTCTTT.

A few counts support this clonotype. V and J are TRBV10-2 and TRBJ1-6; the D is unclear. The CDR3 runs to 15 residues. V gave up 0 bases and J gave up 7 bases, with 10 bases separating them. CDR1 WSHSY and CDR2 SAAADI come from the germline V gene. Written as DNA, the CDR3 is TGCGCCAGCAGTGAGTCTGGGCCATCGAATTCACCCCTCCACTTT. It yields the protein CASSESGPSNSPLHF.

This clonotype was recorded a few times. CDR3 region: CSVGEGVREQYF. CDR3 in DNA: TGCAGCGTTGGGGAGGGAGTAAGGGAGCAGTACTTC. This chain connects TRBV29-1 to TRBJ2-7, with 7 bases fitting TRBD2. Germline values: CDR1 SQVTM, CDR2 ANQGSEA. This CDR3 is built from 12 residues. Trimming at V came to 4 bases and at J to 7 bases, leaving 7 bases not matched to a gene.

There are many counts of this clonotype. This sequence joins TRBV7-8 and TRBJ1-4, with unresolved D. Trimming stripped 4 bases from V and 8 bases from J, with 17 bases between. Germline V gene sequence: CDR1 SGHVS, CDR2 FQNEAQ. The CDR3 runs to 15 residues. The CDR3 here is CASSSLQIRREKLFF. The DNA of the CDR3 is TGTGCCAGCAGCTCCTTACAAATAAGACGGGAAAAACTGTTTTTT. Variable domain in full (rest from reference TRBV7-8 and TRBJ1-4): GAGVSQSPRYKVAKRGQDVALRCDPISGHVSLFWYQQALGQGPEFLTYFQNEAQLDKSGLPSDRFFAERPEGSVSTLKIQRTQQEDSAVYLCASSSLQIRREKLFFGSGTQLSVL.

This clonotype was seen repeatedly, ten times or more. This chain joins TRBV7-2 and TRBJ2-5, with a tentative D call TRBD2 (5 bases). The germline V and J ends were trimmed by 8 bases and 5 bases, with 18 bases remaining between them. CDR3 length: 14 residues. Germline V CDR1 and CDR2: SGHTA, FQGNSA. CDR3 residues: CASGRLEGPETQYF. The CDR3 DNA follows: TGTGCCAGCGGGCGGCTTGAGGGCCCCGAGACCCAGTACTTC.

This clonotype was found many times. The chain recombines TRBV7-3 with TRBJ2-2; 7 nucleotides agree with TRBD1. CDR3 size: 14 residues. Germline loops: CDR1 SGHTA, CDR2 FQGTGA. The ends lost 1 base at V and 6 bases at J; junction bases unmatched: 2. As DNA, the CDR3 is TGTGCCAGCAGCTTAAGAGGGGGCGCCGGGGAGCTGTTTTTT. Protein: CASSLRGGAGELFF. Supplemented by reference TRBV7-3 and TRBJ2-2, the full variable domain reads GAGVSQTPSNKVTEKGKYVELRCDPISGHTALYWYRQSLGQGPEFLIYFQGTGAADDSGLPNDRFFAVRPEGSVSTLKIQRTERGDSAVYLCASSLRGGAGELFFGEGSRLTVL.

The chain recombines TRBV12-3 or TRBV12-4 with TRBJ1-5; D gene unclear. V lost 1 base to trimming and J lost 2 bases, with 9 bases between them. The CDR3 consists of 15 residues. The CDR3 loop reads CASSLGYGGNQPQHF. The DNA of the CDR3 is TGTGCCAGCAGTTTAGGCTACGGAGGCAATCAGCCCCAGCATTTT.

The V and J genes are TRBV7-9 and TRBJ2-7, with D perhaps TRBD1 (5 bases). The CDR3 has 12 residues. V was pared by 7 bases and J by 3 bases, with 10 bases between. The V gene's germline CDR1 is SEHNR and CDR2 FQNEAQ (reference sequence). CDR3 in amino acids: CASTTADYEQYF. The CDR3 DNA sequence: TGTGCCAGCACGACAGCTGACTACGAGCAGTACTTC.

V usage is TRBV12-3 or TRBV12-4 and J usage is TRBJ1-2; no reliable D call. CDR3 size: 13 residues. The V and J ends lost 3 bases and 0 bases respectively, with 5 bases between them. CDR3 sequence (DNA): TGTGCCAGCAGTTTCCTTCCTAACTATGGCTACACCTTC. This codes for CASSFLPNYGYTF.

The genes are TRBV20-1 and TRBJ2-7; TRBD2 is a possible D gene (6 bases). Germline-derived CDR1 and CDR2 are DFQATT and SNEGSKA (reference sequence). V dropped 8 bases and J dropped 7 bases, with 21 bases sitting between them. The CDR3 runs to 13 residues. The CDR3, as DNA: TGCAGTCCCCGGGAGAATAGCCGACTGGAGCAGTACTTC. Translated: CSPRENSRLEQYF.

The rearrangement links TRBV4-1 to TRBJ1-4; no definite D call. CDR3 length: 14 residues. V lost 0 bases, J lost 7 bases, and 9 bases lay in between. CDR1 and CDR2 (germline): MGHRA, YSYEKL. CDR3 sequence: CASSQEGGREKLFF. For the CDR3, the DNA is TGCGCCAGCAGCCAAGAGGGAGGGCGTGAAAAACTGTTTTTT.

This clonotype came up many times. The chain combines TRBV20-1 with TRBJ1-2, with 7 nucleotides matching TRBD1. Germline-derived CDR1 and CDR2 are DFQATT and SNEGSKA (reference sequence). This CDR3 has 12 amino acids. V gave up 2 bases and J gave up 3 bases; unmatched junction bases: 0. The CDR3 DNA sequence: TGCAGTGCTAGACAGGGGGACTATGGCTACACCTTC. This gives the protein CSARQGDYGYTF.